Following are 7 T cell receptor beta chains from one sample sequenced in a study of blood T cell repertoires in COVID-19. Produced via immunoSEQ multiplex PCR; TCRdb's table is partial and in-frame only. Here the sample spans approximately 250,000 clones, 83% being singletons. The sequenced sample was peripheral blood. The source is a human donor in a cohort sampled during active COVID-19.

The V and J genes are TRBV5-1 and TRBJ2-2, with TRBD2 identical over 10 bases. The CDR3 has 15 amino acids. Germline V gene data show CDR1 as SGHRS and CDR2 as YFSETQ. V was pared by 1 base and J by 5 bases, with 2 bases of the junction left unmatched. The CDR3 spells CASSLPSGRTGELFF. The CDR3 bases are TGCGCCAGCAGCTTGCCTAGCGGGAGAACCGGGGAGCTGTTTTTT.

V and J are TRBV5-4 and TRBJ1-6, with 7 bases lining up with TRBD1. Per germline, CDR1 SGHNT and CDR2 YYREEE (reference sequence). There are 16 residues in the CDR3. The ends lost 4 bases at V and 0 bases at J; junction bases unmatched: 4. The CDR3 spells CASSPDRSSYNSPLHF. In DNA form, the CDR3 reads TGTGCCAGCAGCCCGGACAGGAGCTCCTATAATTCACCCCTCCACTTT.

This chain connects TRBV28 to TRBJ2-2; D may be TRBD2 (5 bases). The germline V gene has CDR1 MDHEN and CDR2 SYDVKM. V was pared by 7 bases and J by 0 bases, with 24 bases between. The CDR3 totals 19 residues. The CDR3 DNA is TGTGCCAGCACCACGGTGGATGGTTTGGAGGTGCCGAACACCGGGGAGCTGTTTTTT. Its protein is CASTTVDGLEVPNTGELFF.

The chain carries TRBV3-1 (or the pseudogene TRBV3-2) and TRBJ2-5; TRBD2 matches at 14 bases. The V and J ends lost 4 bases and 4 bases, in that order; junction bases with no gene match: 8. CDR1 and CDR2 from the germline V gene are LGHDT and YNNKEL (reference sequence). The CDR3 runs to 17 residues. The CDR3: CASSLSRLAGGPETQYF. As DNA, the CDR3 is TGTGCCAGCAGCCTATCCCGACTAGCGGGGGGGCCAGAGACCCAGTACTTC.

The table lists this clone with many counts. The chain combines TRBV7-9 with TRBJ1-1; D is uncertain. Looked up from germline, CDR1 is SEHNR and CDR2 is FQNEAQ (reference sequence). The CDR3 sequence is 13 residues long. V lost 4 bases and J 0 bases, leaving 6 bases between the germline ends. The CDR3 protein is CASSSTVNTEAFF. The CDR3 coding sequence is TGTGCCAGCAGCTCTACAGTGAACACTGAAGCTTTCTTT.

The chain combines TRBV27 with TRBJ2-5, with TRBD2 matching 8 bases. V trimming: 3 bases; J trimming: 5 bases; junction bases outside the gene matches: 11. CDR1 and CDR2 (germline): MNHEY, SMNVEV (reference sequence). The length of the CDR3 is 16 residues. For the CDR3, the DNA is TGTGCCAGCAGTTTTTCAGCGGGAGCCACGAGGGAGACCCAGTACTTC. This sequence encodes CASSFSAGATRETQYF.

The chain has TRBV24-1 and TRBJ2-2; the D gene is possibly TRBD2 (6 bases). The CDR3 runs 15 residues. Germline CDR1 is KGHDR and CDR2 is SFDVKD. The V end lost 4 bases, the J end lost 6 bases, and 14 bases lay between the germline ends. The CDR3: CATSDPRETAGELFF. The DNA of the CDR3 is TGTGCCACCAGTGACCCCCGGGAGACGGCCGGGGAGCTGTTTTTT.